A selection of T cell receptor beta chains follows, all from one sample in a study of shared clonotypes between healthy human individuals. Clones were read by immunoSEQ multiplex PCR, and TCRdb kept only the in-frame ones, dropping some. The sample lists roughly 2 million clones; approximately 95% were seen once. Sequences were obtained from naive CD4+ T cells sorted from blood. These receptors all stem from a man aged 18 to 35 in good health. Both conserved end residues are part of each CDR3. The order of the fields is CDR3 length, D gene, clone size, V gene, J gene, CDR3 DNA, CDR3 protein. The D gene is left open where the match is weak. Size is omitted from some rows. Given values are once, few, many or a class for expanded clones.

length: 15
D: NA
size: NA
V: TRBV10-3
J: TRBJ2-5
DNA: TGTGCCATCAGTGGGACAGCCGTAAGCAGAGAGACCCAGTACTTC
CDR3: CAISGTAVSRETQYF

length: 15
D: NA
size: NA
V: TRBV10-3
J: TRBJ2-5
DNA: TGTGCCATCAGTGAGTCGGAGACAGCCCAAGAGACCCAGTACTTC
CDR3: CAISESETAQETQYF

length: 15
D: TRBD1
size: NA
V: TRBV28
J: TRBJ2-1
DNA: TGTGCCAGCACCAGACAGGGGGCGAAATGGGATGAGCAGTTCTTC
CDR3: CASTRQGAKWDEQFF

length: 13
D: NA
size: NA
V: TRBV11-3
J: TRBJ2-1
DNA: TGTGCCAGCAGCTCGAGCTCCTACAATGAGCAGTTCTTC
CDR3: CASSSSSYNEQFF

length: 14
D: TRBD2
size: NA
V: TRBV7-9
J: TRBJ2-7
DNA: TGTGCCAGCAGCTTAGAGCGGGGGGGAGACGAGCAGTACTTC
CDR3: CASSLERGGDEQYF

length: 14
D: NA
size: NA
V: TRBV5-1
J: TRBJ2-7
DNA: TGCGCCAGCAGCCGCCAGGGGAGCTCCTACGAGCAGTACTTC
CDR3: CASSRQGSSYEQYF

length: 15
D: NA
size: NA
V: TRBV5-6
J: TRBJ1-1
DNA: TGTGCCAGCAGCTTGGATTACGGTTTGAACACTGAAGCTTTCTTT
CDR3: CASSLDYGLNTEAFF

length: 13
D: NA
size: once
V: TRBV6-5
J: TRBJ1-6
DNA: TGTGCCAGCAGTTACGTAGAGGATTCACCCCTCCACTTT
CDR3: CASSYVEDSPLHF

length: 14
D: NA
size: NA
V: TRBV6-5
J: TRBJ2-7
DNA: TGTGCCAGCAGTTACGACGATGGGGCGCGGGAGCAGTACTTC
CDR3: CASSYDDGAREQYF

length: 13
D: NA
size: NA
V: TRBV5-4
J: TRBJ2-5
DNA: TGTGCCAGCAGCCCACGGACCGAAGAGACCCAGTACTTC
CDR3: CASSPRTEETQYF

length: 15
D: TRBD1
size: NA
V: TRBV5-4
J: TRBJ2-2
DNA: TGTGCCAGCAGCTTGTCGGCAGGGGGCCCCGGGGAGCTGTTTTTT
CDR3: CASSLSAGGPGELFF

length: 13
D: TRBD1
size: NA
V: TRBV5-1
J: TRBJ1-2
DNA: TGCGCCAGCAGCTCCTTACAGGGGTACGGCTACACCTTC
CDR3: CASSSLQGYGYTF

length: 18
D: TRBD2
size: NA
V: TRBV7-9
J: TRBJ2-7
DNA: TGTGCCAGCAGCCGGCGGAACCCGGCGGGAGAAGGGTCCTACGAGCAGTACTTC
CDR3: CASSRRNPAGEGSYEQYF

length: 17
D: TRBD1
size: once
V: TRBV7-9
J: TRBJ2-5
DNA: TGTGCCAGCAGCTTAGGCCTCCGGGACAGGGAACAAGAGACCCAGTACTTC
CDR3: CASSLGLRDREQETQYF

length: 15
D: NA
size: NA
V: TRBV4-1
J: TRBJ1-3
DNA: TGCGCCAGCAGCCAATTGATGGGGTCTGGAAACACCATATATTTT
CDR3: CASSQLMGSGNTIYF

length: 15
D: NA
size: NA
V: TRBV2
J: TRBJ2-2
DNA: TGTGCCAGCACCGGTGGCGCCGGAGGCACCGGGGAGCTGTTTTTT
CDR3: CASTGGAGGTGELFF

length: 13
D: NA
size: NA
V: TRBV5-6
J: TRBJ1-2
DNA: TGTGCCAGCAGCTTGGGACAGTCGAGGGGCTACACCTTC
CDR3: CASSLGQSRGYTF

length: 14
D: TRBD2
size: NA
V: TRBV6-1
J: TRBJ2-5
DNA: TGTGCCAGCAGTGAACTAGCGGGGGCAGAGACCCAGTACTTC
CDR3: CASSELAGAETQYF

length: 17
D: TRBD1
size: NA
V: TRBV10-3
J: TRBJ2-7
DNA: TGTGCCATCAGTGAGTCGGGAAAACGGACAGGTGCCTACGAGCAGTACTTC
CDR3: CAISESGKRTGAYEQYF

length: 13
D: NA
size: NA
V: TRBV18
J: TRBJ1-2
DNA: TGTGCCAGCTCGCCTAGTTGGGGGGAAGGCTACACCTTC
CDR3: CASSPSWGEGYTF

length: 15
D: TRBD1
size: NA
V: TRBV7-2
J: TRBJ1-2
DNA: TGTGCCAGCAGCTCGAGAATGACAGGGAACTATGGCTACACCTTC
CDR3: CASSSRMTGNYGYTF

length: 16
D: TRBD2
size: NA
V: TRBV27
J: TRBJ2-7
DNA: TGTGCCAGCAGTATTCTTCCGGGACTAGGGGCCTACGAGCAGTACTTC
CDR3: CASSILPGLGAYEQYF

length: 13
D: TRBD1
size: NA
V: TRBV2
J: TRBJ1-2
DNA: TGTGCCAGCAAGGGACAGGAACGCTATGGCTACACCTTC
CDR3: CASKGQERYGYTF

length: 14
D: NA
size: NA
V: TRBV7-2
J: TRBJ2-7
DNA: TGTGCCAGCAGCTTGCTCGACAGATCCTACGAGCAGTACTTC
CDR3: CASSLLDRSYEQYF

length: 16
D: TRBD1
size: NA
V: TRBV10-3
J: TRBJ2-5
DNA: TGTGCCATCAGTGGCTGGGACAGGGGGAAGGGGGAGACCCAGTACTTC
CDR3: CAISGWDRGKGETQYF

length: 21
D: TRBD1
size: NA
V: TRBV19
J: TRBJ1-5
DNA: TGTGCCAGTAGCCACTCCCCCGGGACAGGGGACCTGATAAGTCGTATTCAGCCCCAGCATTTT
CDR3: CASSHSPGTGDLISRIQPQHF

length: 14
D: NA
size: NA
V: TRBV9
J: TRBJ2-5
DNA: TGTGCCAGCAGCGCCGGACAGACACAAGAGACCCAGTACTTC
CDR3: CASSAGQTQETQYF

length: 17
D: TRBD2
size: NA
V: TRBV7-2
J: TRBJ2-3
DNA: TGTGCCAGCAGCTACTCCGGGACTAGCGGGTCTACAGATACGCAGTATTTT
CDR3: CASSYSGTSGSTDTQYF

length: 13
D: NA
size: NA
V: TRBV10-2
J: TRBJ2-2
DNA: TGCGCCAGCAGTCGATGGAACACCGGGGAGCTGTTTTTT
CDR3: CASSRWNTGELFF

length: 14
D: NA
size: NA
V: TRBV7-9
J: TRBJ2-3
DNA: TGTGCCAGCAGCTGGGACGGCCGCACAGATACGCAGTATTTT
CDR3: CASSWDGRTDTQYF

length: 15
D: TRBD2
size: NA
V: TRBV29-1
J: TRBJ2-7
DNA: TGCAGCGTCCGAGGCGGGCGGGAGAACCATGGGGAGCAGTACTTC
CDR3: CSVRGGRENHGEQYF

length: 14
D: NA
size: NA
V: TRBV7-8
J: TRBJ1-5
DNA: TGTGCCAGCAGCTTAGAGGGGGGCAATCAGCCCCAGCATTTT
CDR3: CASSLEGGNQPQHF

length: 14
D: NA
size: NA
V: TRBV4-3
J: TRBJ2-3
DNA: TGCGCCAGCAGCCAAGAGACCGGGCCCCCCAGCAGGCATTTT
CDR3: CASSQETGPPSRHF

length: 13
D: NA
size: NA
V: TRBV10-3
J: TRBJ2-5
DNA: TGTGCCATCAGTGATACCAGCCCCCTCACCCAGTACTTC
CDR3: CAISDTSPLTQYF

length: 13
D: NA
size: NA
V: TRBV11-2
J: TRBJ2-5
DNA: TGTGCCAGCAGCTTAGTGTGGGGAGAGACCCAGTACTTC
CDR3: CASSLVWGETQYF

length: 16
D: NA
size: once
V: TRBV28
J: TRBJ1-5
DNA: TGTGCCAGCAGTTTCGGGGGGGGGATGCCTAATCAGCCCCAGCATTTT
CDR3: CASSFGGGMPNQPQHF

length: 15
D: TRBD1
size: NA
V: TRBV10-3
J: TRBJ2-1
DNA: TGTGCCATCAGGGCCGGACAGGATTTCTACAATGAGCAGTTCTTC
CDR3: CAIRAGQDFYNEQFF

length: 13
D: NA
size: NA
V: TRBV10-3
J: TRBJ2-1
DNA: TGTGCCATCAGTGAGTATAGGGCGAATGAGCAGTTCTTC
CDR3: CAISEYRANEQFF

length: 14
D: TRBD1
size: NA
V: TRBV6-5
J: TRBJ1-1
DNA: TGTGCCAGCAGGCCTCCGACAGGGGGCACTGAAGCTTTCTTT
CDR3: CASRPPTGGTEAFF

length: 13
D: NA
size: NA
V: TRBV4-3
J: TRBJ1-1
DNA: TGCGCCAGCAGCGGTGCGGGGCGAACTGAAGCTTTCTTT
CDR3: CASSGAGRTEAFF

length: 15
D: TRBD1
size: NA
V: TRBV10-3
J: TRBJ1-1
DNA: TGTGCCATCATCTCCGGGACAGGCCCGGGGACTGAAGCTTTCTTT
CDR3: CAIISGTGPGTEAFF

length: 14
D: TRBD2
size: NA
V: TRBV30
J: TRBJ2-5
DNA: TGTGCCTGGAGTGTAAAAGCGGGAGGGTTGACCCAGTACTTC
CDR3: CAWSVKAGGLTQYF

length: 13
D: NA
size: once
V: TRBV7-9
J: TRBJ1-5
DNA: TGTGCCAGCAGCCCAGCGGGACTTCAGCCCCAGCATTTT
CDR3: CASSPAGLQPQHF

length: 11
D: NA
size: NA
V: TRBV9
J: TRBJ2-3
DNA: TGTGCCAGCAGCGCAGAGGATACGCAGTATTTT
CDR3: CASSAEDTQYF

length: 11
D: NA
size: NA
V: TRBV29-1
J: TRBJ1-1
DNA: TGCAGCGCCGGGAGGGACACTGAAGCTTTCTTT
CDR3: CSAGRDTEAFF

length: 14
D: NA
size: NA
V: TRBV11-2
J: TRBJ2-7
DNA: TGTGCCAGCAGCTTGGCGGACGGCCCCTACGAGCAGTACTTC
CDR3: CASSLADGPYEQYF

length: 16
D: NA
size: NA
V: TRBV30
J: TRBJ1-3
DNA: TGTGCCTGGAGTAGACGGAAACTCAGCCTAGGAAACACCATATATTTT
CDR3: CAWSRRKLSLGNTIYF

length: 15
D: TRBD1
size: NA
V: TRBV10-3
J: TRBJ2-7
DNA: TGTGCCATCAGTGAGGGTGGGACAGGGGGGTACGAGCAGTACTTC
CDR3: CAISEGGTGGYEQYF